This T cell receptor beta chain was identified in a study of CD8 T cells in ankylosing spondylitis. Overall study findings and caveats: A number of the motif variants had already been described in reactive arthritis synovial fluid and blood. Disease-linked clones displayed a CD8+ phenotype and appeared relatively rarely in peripheral blood. There was a TCR beta motif, made of fewer than 10 highly homologous variants, that appeared characteristic of ankylosing spondylitis blood. Disease-linked clones reportedly showed significant enrichment in matched ankylosing spondylitis synovial fluid.

Generation of TCR beta libraries employed quantitative 5'-RACE incorporating molecular barcodes. One entry per CDR3 protein, called by TCRdb with MiXCR from the 5' RACE reads. The table shows about 540,000 distinct CDR3 sequences, with approximately 12% occurring only once. As concerns this clonotype: What it binds is not known.

Looked up from germline, CDR1 is SGHRS and CDR2 is YFSETQ. The junction had 3 bases not matched to a gene; V was cut back by 1 base and J by 4 bases. This CDR3 contains 14 residues. The chain recombines TRBV5-1 with TRBJ2-5; TRBD2 agrees at 8 bases. The sequence derives from a male donor with ankylosing spondylitis. The material sequenced was blood, either unsorted or a sorted T cell fraction (not recorded which). The CDR3 DNA is TGCGCCAGCAGCTTGAGGACTAGCCGAGAGACCCAGTACTTC. It encodes CASSLRTSRETQYF.